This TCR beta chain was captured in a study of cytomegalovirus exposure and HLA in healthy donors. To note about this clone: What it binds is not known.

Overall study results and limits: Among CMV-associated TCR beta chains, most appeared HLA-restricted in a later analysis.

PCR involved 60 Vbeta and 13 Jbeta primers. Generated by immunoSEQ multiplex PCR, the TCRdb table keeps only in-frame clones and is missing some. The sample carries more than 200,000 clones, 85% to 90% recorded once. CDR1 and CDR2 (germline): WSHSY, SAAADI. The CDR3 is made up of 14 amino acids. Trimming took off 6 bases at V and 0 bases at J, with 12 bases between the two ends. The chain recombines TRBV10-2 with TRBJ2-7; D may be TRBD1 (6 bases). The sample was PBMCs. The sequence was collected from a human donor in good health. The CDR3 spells CASSGWTASYEQYF. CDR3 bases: TGCGCCAGCAGCGGATGGACAGCCTCCTACGAGCAGTACTTC.